This T cell receptor (beta chain) was identified during a study of CD8+ T cells in alopecia areata. Across the whole study: A regimen of oral tofacitinib, 5 to 10 mg twice daily, was given to treated patients. Tofacitinib continued for 6 to 18 months and was then withheld for 6 months.

RNA extraction and reverse transcription yielded cDNA as sequencing template. TCRdb's table, derived via immunoSEQ multiplex PCR, lists solely in-frame clones and lacks some. Here the sample spans about 180,000 clones, around 60% being singletons. The study team obtained lesional scalp punch biopsies and peripheral blood from alopecia areata patients. Isolation of CD4+ and CD8+ T cells from PBMCs was achieved by sorting. CDR1 is SQVTM, CDR2 ANQGSEA, per germline. V lost 4 bases and J lost 7, with 10 bases in between. This CDR3 is 11 amino acids long. The receptor was derived from a human donor with alopecia areata. The V call is TRBV29-1, the J call TRBJ1-1; D uncertain. Here the sequenced sample was CD4+ T cells sorted from blood, taken at week 0. CDR3 in amino acids: CSVGEGREAFF. DNA for the CDR3: TGCAGCGTTGGGGAGGGTCGTGAAGCTTTCTTT.